Following are 8 T cell receptor beta chains from one sample sequenced in a study of blood T cells in healthy people across ages. A sample-barcoded 5' primer and a J-beta primer mix were used in a second PCR of roughly 6 to 11 cycles. TCRdb independently ran MiXCR on the 5' RACE reads; one entry per CDR3 protein. Of 800,000 to 1,300,000 distinct CDR3 sequences in the sample, under 30% are singletons; the top ten hold around 0.75%. These data were also reused for a study on T cells of mothers and their children.

What was sequenced was blood. The receptors were gathered from a girl aged 2 to 9 in good health.

This chain connects TRBV12-3 or TRBV12-4 to TRBJ2-2; 7 bases match TRBD2. CDR3 length: 14 residues. The V segment lost 6 bases and the J segment 3 bases; nucleotides outside the gene matches: 4. The CDR3 nucleotides are TGTGCCAGCAGACACAGCGGGGACACCGGGGAGCTGTTTTTT. Its protein is CASRHSGDTGELFF.

This clonotype was picked up one time. The chain uses TRBV5-1 and TRBJ2-5; 7 bases agree with TRBD1. The germline V gene encodes CDR1 SGHRS and CDR2 YFSETQ. This CDR3 has 16 amino acids. Unmatched junction bases numbered 17, after V lost 7 bases and J lost 5 bases. CDR3 bases: TGCGCCAGCTCAGGGGCTGAAATTACAGGGGTCGAGACCCAGTACTTC. Translated: CASSGAEITGVETQYF.

This clonotype appeared a few times. The gene calls are TRBV7-9 and TRBJ1-1; D gene unclear. Per germline, CDR1 SEHNR and CDR2 FQNEAQ (reference sequence). The germline V and J ends were trimmed by 2 bases and 6 bases, with 7 bases remaining between them. The CDR3 consists of 12 residues. CDR3 protein: CASSLTEPEAFF. CDR3 in DNA: TGTGCCAGCAGCTTAACCGAGCCTGAAGCTTTCTTT.

This clonotype has at least ten counts. The gene calls are TRBV6-5 and TRBJ2-4; D is unclear. The CDR3 length is 13 residues. With 2 bases removed from V and 5 bases from J, the gap between germline ends came to 7 bases. Germline assignment: CDR1 MNHEY and CDR2 SVGAGI. CDR3 in amino acids: CASSYGPENIQYF. The CDR3 DNA follows: TGTGCCAGCAGTTACGGCCCGGAAAACATTCAGTACTTC.

As for this clonotype: One end of the junction varies from germline; a read error may be responsible. The chain combines TRBV10-3 with TRBJ1-1; a possible D gene is TRBD1 (6 bases). This CDR3 is built from 14 residues. The V gene's germline CDR1 is ENHRY and CDR2 SYGVKD. CDR3 in DNA: TGTGCCATCAGTCCTACACAGGGACTCGATGGAGCTTCCTTT. Encoded protein: CAISPTQGLDGASF.

The rearrangement links TRBV29-1 to TRBJ2-1; TRBD2 matches 7 bases. The CDR3 has 11 residues. The V gene's germline CDR1 is SQVTM and CDR2 ANQGSEA. With 5 bases clipped from V and 12 bases from J, the junction kept 7 bases outside the gene matches. The CDR3 is CSVPWGGGQFF. The CDR3 DNA sequence: TGCAGCGTTCCATGGGGGGGTGGGCAGTTCTTC.

The chain combines TRBV12-5 with TRBJ2-3; tentatively, D is TRBD1 (6 bases). Germline assignment: CDR1 LGHNT and CDR2 FRNRAP. Deletions cut 3 bases from V and 10 bases from J, with 14 bases between. The CDR3 has 13 residues. CDR3 bases: TGTGCTAGTGGTTTTCTGGACAGAGCAGCGCAGTATTTT. Amino acid sequence: CASGFLDRAAQYF.

The chain couples TRBV7-9 to TRBJ2-3; 7 nucleotides align to TRBD2. CDR1 and CDR2 from the germline V gene are SEHNR and FQNEAQ (reference sequence). The CDR3 consists of 17 residues. V shed 6 bases and J 0 bases; nucleotides not matched to a gene: 12. The CDR3 spells CASRSPVRRESTDTQYF. As DNA, the CDR3 is TGTGCCAGCAGATCCCCTGTCCGGCGGGAGAGCACAGATACGCAGTATTTT.